This T cell receptor (beta chain) was observed in a study of radiotherapy plus CTLA-4 blockade in lung cancer. About the study: Objective responses occurred in 15% to 20% of patients; around 30% had disease control.

Produced via immunoSEQ multiplex PCR; TCRdb's table is partial and in-frame only. The sample consists of about 76,000 clones, about 84% of them appearing once. Participants had chemo-refractory metastatic non-small-cell lung cancer and were treated with focal radiation plus ipilimumab CTLA-4 blockade. CDR1 and CDR2 (germline): DFQATT, SNEGSKA (reference sequence). Trimming removed 6 bases from V and 1 base from J, with 2 bases in between. The CDR3 sequence is 10 residues long. Sequenced here: peripheral blood, sampled from a patient treated with radiotherapy plus ipilimumab. The receptor's source is a human donor with non-small cell lung cancer who had stable disease on radiotherapy plus ipilimumab. The chain has TRBV20-1 and TRBJ2-3, with D hard to call. The CDR3 sequence: CSARTDTQYF. The DNA of the CDR3 is TGCAGTGCACGCACAGATACGCAGTATTTT.